These 5 T cell receptor beta chains came from one sample sequenced in a study of blood T cell repertoires in COVID-19. Clones were sequenced by immunoSEQ multiplex PCR, and TCRdb holds only the in-frame ones, with some missing. The sample lists some 240,000 clones, roughly 89% seen once, with 4% to 5% in the top ten. Material for sequencing was peripheral blood. All receptors come from a woman aged 40 to 50 who had recovered from COVID-19.

This chain connects TRBV18 to TRBJ1-5; a weak D match, TRBD1 (5 bases). V lost 5 bases and J 2 bases, leaving 10 bases between the germline ends. The germline V gene encodes CDR1 KGHSH and CDR2 LQKENI. This CDR3 is 14 amino acids long. In nucleotides, the CDR3 is TGTGCCAGCTCATCGCGGGACGGCAATCAGCCCCAGCATTTT. It codes for CASSSRDGNQPQHF.

This chain connects TRBV10-3 to TRBJ1-5; possibly TRBD1 for D (5 bases). V was cut by 3 bases and J by 7 bases, with 13 bases left in between. This CDR3 spans 14 amino acids. Germline CDR1 ENHRY, CDR2 SYGVKD. Here the CDR3 reads CAISETGLGQPQHF. CDR3 DNA: TGTGCCATCAGTGAAACAGGTCTTGGGCAGCCCCAGCATTTT.

The chain joins TRBV6-6 to TRBJ2-1, with D possibly matching TRBD2 (5 bases). Germline V gene sequence: CDR1 MNHNY, CDR2 SVGAGI (reference sequence). The CDR3 extends over 18 amino acids. Trimming took off 5 bases at V and 4 bases at J, with 24 bases between the two ends. The CDR3 DNA sequence: TGTGCCAGCAGTCCTCTCCCCCTAGCCGCTGTTCGGTACAATGAGCAGTTCTTC. Its protein is CASSPLPLAAVRYNEQFF.

The chain joins TRBV14 to TRBJ1-2; D uncertain. CDR3 length: 17 residues. Germline V gives CDR1 SGHDN, CDR2 FVKESK. Trimming took 0 bases from V and 6 from J, leaving 20 bases between them. The CDR3 sequence: CASSQDSPRKVLDGYTF. As DNA, the CDR3 is TGTGCCAGCAGCCAAGATTCCCCTAGAAAAGTATTAGATGGCTACACCTTC.

The rearrangement uses TRBV10-2 and TRBJ1-2; D is uncertain. From germline, CDR1 is WSHSY and CDR2 SAAADI. The CDR3 has 15 amino acids. V lost 0 bases, J lost 0 bases, and 8 bases lay in between. The CDR3 is CASSESGRSNYGYTF. CDR3 nucleotides: TGCGCCAGCAGTGAGTCGGGCAGGTCTAACTATGGCTACACCTTC.